The clone carrying this TCR beta chain was observed a handful of times. The RNA, about 0.45 to 1 ug, was put through reverse transcription using random hexamers. MiXCR was run by TCRdb on the immunoSEQ multiplex PCR reads, yielding one entry per CDR3 protein. The data show 100,000 to 150,000 distinct CDR3 sequences, with over 85% seen just once and roughly 0.087% held by the top ten. The sample comes from a study of CD8 T cells in Susac syndrome. The receptor's source is a human donor in good health. Sequences were obtained from CD4+ T cells from PBMCs.

The CDR3 here is CASSPDRTYEQYF. CDR3 bases: TGTGCCAGCAGCCCGGACAGAACCTACGAGCAGTACTTC. The V call is TRBV12-3 or TRBV12-4, the J call TRBJ2-7; D is possibly TRBD1 (6 bases). The CDR3 covers 13 residues. V lost 6 bases and J 2 bases, leaving 11 bases between the germline ends.